This T cell receptor beta chain was found in a study of shared clonotypes between healthy human individuals. Trimming left V 6 bases short and J 8 bases short, with 14 bases between. This CDR3 has 14 residues. Germline values: CDR1 MNHEY, CDR2 SMNVEV (reference sequence). All the donors were Caucasian adults who lived in Nashville, Tennessee. What CD8 memory combined were CD45RO+ cells and CCR7-negative CD45RA+ TemRA cells. The assay was carried out at the deep level. Repertoires were generated with immunoSEQ multiplex PCR, while TCRdb's copy carries only in-frame clones and drops some. The sample includes roughly 300,000 clones, around nine tenths of them seen just once. General observations from the study: Sequencing depth was predicted to influence how clonotypes are shared among donors.

Only one count was recorded for this clone. Antigen: not known. The sequence derives from a man younger than 30 in good health. The specimen was memory CD8+ T cells sorted from blood. The subset denotes: CD45RO+ cells pooled with CCR7-negative TemRA cells. The V call is TRBV27, the J call TRBJ1-6, with D uncertain. Here the CDR3 reads CASRVGSDYSPLHF. DNA of the CDR3: TGTGCCAGCAGAGTGGGATCGGACTATTCACCCCTCCACTTT.